This T cell receptor (beta chain) was recovered during a study of identical twins. Findings and limits, study-wide: Excess sharing between twins was weaker in beta out-of-frame sequences. Cross-sectional statistical analysis, not tracking of the same donors, underpinned the conclusions. Memory repertoires lacked the insertion deficit that abundant cord blood beta clonotypes showed.

Each CDR3 protein is one row after TCRdb ran MiXCR on the 5' RACE reads. The table shows roughly 720,000 distinct CDR3 sequences, with over 15% occurring only once. As concerns this clonotype: Its antigen is currently unknown.

Deletions cut 6 bases from V and 5 bases from J, with 18 bases between. The CDR3 runs 14 residues. CDR1 DFQATT and CDR2 SNEGSKA come from the germline V gene (reference sequence). These same records also appear under a second study, on T cells expressing NK-cell markers.

Source material: PBMCs. This TCR derives from a woman between 18 and 29 years old in good health. V and J are TRBV20-1 and TRBJ2-3; maybe TRBD2 (6 bases). CDR3 sequence: CSASRLGAGDTQYF. The CDR3 bases are TGCAGTGCGTCTAGACTAGGGGCGGGAGATACGCAGTATTTT.